The T cell receptor beta chain described here comes from a study of blood T cell repertoires in COVID-19. This CDR3 has 14 residues. V trimming: 5 bases; J trimming: 3 bases; junction bases outside the gene matches: 9. The germline V gene has CDR1 SQVTM and CDR2 ANQGSEA. TCRdb keeps only in-frame clones here, not all; method: immunoSEQ multiplex PCR. The sample lists 190,000 or so clones, approximately 90% seen once, with 0.8% to 1% in the top ten. What was sequenced was peripheral blood. The sequence came from a woman aged 18-35 years who had recovered from COVID-19. J is TRBJ1-1 and V is TRBV29-1; TRBD1 aligns across 7 bases. The CDR3 DNA is TGCAGCGTTTACGGATTGCAGGGGGACACTGAAGCTTTCTTT. This translates into CSVYGLQGDTEAFF.